This is a list of T cell receptor beta chains from one sample in a study of T cell responses to AZD1222 COVID-19 vaccine. Only in-frame clones appear in the TCRdb table, and some are missing; sequencing was by immunoSEQ multiplex PCR. The repertoire holds 150,000 to 200,000 clones, with around 92% as singletons. The starting material was peripheral blood, obtained on day 0 of AZD1222 vaccination. The receptor set was obtained from an adult in good health. CDR3s include the opening cysteine and the closing phenylalanine or tryptophan. D genes are given only for firm matches. Expanded clones get a size class; other rows say once, few or many, or leave the size out.

TRBJ2-7,TRBV11-2,TRBD1,.,TGTGCCAGCAGCATCCCGGGACAGGGAAACTACGAGCAGTACTTC,CASSIPGQGNYEQYF
TRBJ1-1,TRBV30,.,once,TGTGCCTGGAGTGTAGGGATGAACACTGAAGCTTTCTTT,CAWSVGMNTEAFF
TRBJ2-7,TRBV15,TRBD2,.,TGTGCCACCAGCAGTGCGGGAGGAGGGTACGAGCAGTACTTC,CATSSAGGGYEQYF
TRBJ1-4,TRBV28,.,once,TGTGCCAGCAGCGGCGGGGCAGGAGGAAATGAAAAACTGTTTTTT,CASSGGAGGNEKLFF
TRBJ1-1,TRBV6-5,.,.,TGTGCCAGTACCACGGCAGAGAACACTGAAGCTTTCTTT,CASTTAENTEAFF
TRBJ2-7,TRBV4-1,.,.,TGCGCCAGCAGCCAAGATCGAAGTCGCAGGCCCCTTGCCGAGCAGTACTTC,CASSQDRSRRPLAEQYF
TRBJ2-7,TRBV6-2/TRBV6-3,.,.,TGTGCCAGCAGTTACTACGGACTGAGCTACGAGCAGTACTTC,CASSYYGLSYEQYF
TRBJ1-2,TRBV28,.,.,TGTGCCAGCAAAGGGGGAACCCAACACTATGGCTACACCTTC,CASKGGTQHYGYTF
TRBJ2-7,TRBV28,.,few,TGTGCCAGCAGTTTACCCTCGCCGTACGAGCAGTACTTC,CASSLPSPYEQYF
TRBJ2-2,TRBV15,.,.,TGTGCCACCAGGGGGACTTCGAACACCGGGGAGCTGTTTTTT,CATRGTSNTGELFF
TRBJ1-2,TRBV2,.,.,TGTGCCAGCAGTGAAAGGGGATCTAGCTATGGCTACACCTTC,CASSERGSSYGYTF
TRBJ2-3,TRBV10-2,.,once,TGCGCCACCGATCGGGGGCCGTCCGGGGCAGATACGCAGTATTTT,CATDRGPSGADTQYF
TRBJ1-4,TRBV18,.,.,TGTGCCAGCTCACGAAATGCCGGGACCGCCCTTGAAAAACTGTTTTTT,CASSRNAGTALEKLFF
TRBJ1-6,TRBV9,.,.,TGTGCCAGCAGTCCAGGTGGCAGGGGCGGGAATTCACCCCTCCACTTT,CASSPGGRGGNSPLHF
TRBJ1-2,TRBV9,.,.,TGTGCCAGCAGCGGGGACCGACGCGGCTACACCTTC,CASSGDRRGYTF
TRBJ2-7,TRBV6-5,TRBD1,.,TGTGCCAGCGGCGGGGACAGGGGCTACGAGCAGTACTTC,CASGGDRGYEQYF
TRBJ2-7,TRBV7-9,.,.,TGTGCCAGCAGCTTAGGGGGGGTGGAGCAGTACTTC,CASSLGGVEQYF
TRBJ2-1,TRBV7-3,.,.,TGTGCCAGCAGCTTAAATGGGCTCGGCCAGGGGGTAGCGGGTGGATTGTACAATGAGCAGTTCTTC,CASSLNGLGQGVAGGLYNEQFF
TRBJ2-2,TRBV7-2,TRBD2,.,TGTGCCAGCAGCGTCACCGGGACTAGCGGGACCTACACCGGGGAGCTGTTTTTT,CASSVTGTSGTYTGELFF
TRBJ1-2,TRBV28,.,.,TGTGCCAGCGGTGAACAGGGCCCCCTCGGCTACACCTTC,CASGEQGPLGYTF
TRBJ2-2,TRBV5-4,.,.,TGTGCCAGCAGCTTGTCCGGGCAGGTCACCGGGGAGCTGTTTTTT,CASSLSGQVTGELFF
TRBJ2-7,TRBV21-1,.,.,TGTGCCAGCAGCAAAGTGGGGACAGGGCGCAGCTACGAGCAGTACTTC,CASSKVGTGRSYEQYF
TRBJ2-7,TRBV25-1,TRBD2,.,TGTGCCAGCAGTGAACTCGGACTAGCGGGAGTATCCTACGAGCAGTGCTTC,CASSELGLAGVSYEQCF
TRBJ2-7,TRBV20-1,.,.,TGCAGTGCTAGTTCGGGGGCCTCCTACGAGCAGTACTTC,CSASSGASYEQYF
TRBJ2-1,TRBV6-5,TRBD2,.,TGTGCCAGCAAGACAGCGGGGGGATCCTACAATGAGCAGTTCTTC,CASKTAGGSYNEQFF
TRBJ2-2,TRBV5-4,TRBD1,.,TGTGCCAGCAGCTCATCGACAGGGGGGCATTTCGGGGAGCTGTTTTTT,CASSSSTGGHFGELFF
TRBJ2-1,TRBV28,.,.,TGTGCCGGAAGTGGGGCCGCCAAGGATGAGCAGTTCTTC,CAGSGAAKDEQFF
TRBJ2-5,TRBV11-1,TRBD1,.,TGTGCCAGCAGCTTATTAACAGGGGGCAGGGAGACCCAGTACTTC,CASSLLTGGRETQYF
TRBJ1-2,TRBV24-1,.,.,TGTGCCACCAGTGATTTACGGCGGGGGTTATGGGGCTACACCTTC,CATSDLRRGLWGYTF
TRBJ2-1,TRBV20-1,TRBD2,.,TGCAGTCCTAGCGGCTACAATGAGCAGTTCTTC,CSPSGYNEQFF
TRBJ2-2,TRBV2,.,.,TGTGCCAGCAGTACAGGGTTAGGGTACGGGGAGCTGTTTTTT,CASSTGLGYGELFF
TRBJ1-2,TRBV5-8,.,.,TGTGCCAGCAGCTTGGGTCTTACGGGCAACTATGGCTACACCTTC,CASSLGLTGNYGYTF
TRBJ1-4,TRBV27,.,.,TGTGCCAGCAGCCGGGGCGTTGGAGAAAAACTGTTTTTT,CASSRGVGEKLFF
TRBJ1-1,TRBV2,.,few,TGTGCCAACCCCGGAGTAAGTACGAGCAGTGAAGCTTTCTTT,CANPGVSTSSEAFF
TRBJ1-1,TRBV14,.,.,TGTGCCAGCAGCCAAGATCGGGTCACTGAAGCTTTCTTT,CASSQDRVTEAFF
TRBJ1-2,TRBV28,TRBD1,.,TGTGCCAGCAGTGCGGGACAGATCCTCCCGGGCTACACCTTC,CASSAGQILPGYTF
TRBJ2-1,TRBV28,.,.,TGTGCCAGCCTTGGGAGGGACAGGAACTACAATGAGCAGTTCTTC,CASLGRDRNYNEQFF
TRBJ1-1,TRBV6-5,TRBD1,.,TGTGCCAGCAGTCAACTCCCGGACAGGGACTCTGAAGCTTTCTTT,CASSQLPDRDSEAFF
TRBJ2-3,TRBV29-1,.,.,TGCAGCGTCGCTGGGGGGGCTAGCACAGATACGCAGTATTTT,CSVAGGASTDTQYF
TRBJ2-2,TRBV6-5,TRBD1,.,TGTGCCAGCAGCCGTGGGACAGGGGGGCACGGGGAGCTGTTTTTT,CASSRGTGGHGELFF
TRBJ1-6,TRBV12-3/TRBV12-4,.,.,TGTGCCAGCAGTAGGACAGATAATTCACCCCTCCACTTT,CASSRTDNSPLHF
TRBJ2-5,TRBV4-3,TRBD2,once,TGCGCCAGCAGCCCAGAAGGACTAGCGGATGAGACCCAGTACTTC,CASSPEGLADETQYF
TRBJ2-1,TRBV27,TRBD2,.,TGTGCCAGCAGTTTTACGGCGGGAGTAGATGAGCAGTTCTTC,CASSFTAGVDEQFF
TRBJ2-7,TRBV3-1/TRBV3-2,TRBD2,.,TGTGCCAGCAGCACCGTACTAGCGGGAGAGAGGACCTACGAGCAGTACTTC,CASSTVLAGERTYEQYF